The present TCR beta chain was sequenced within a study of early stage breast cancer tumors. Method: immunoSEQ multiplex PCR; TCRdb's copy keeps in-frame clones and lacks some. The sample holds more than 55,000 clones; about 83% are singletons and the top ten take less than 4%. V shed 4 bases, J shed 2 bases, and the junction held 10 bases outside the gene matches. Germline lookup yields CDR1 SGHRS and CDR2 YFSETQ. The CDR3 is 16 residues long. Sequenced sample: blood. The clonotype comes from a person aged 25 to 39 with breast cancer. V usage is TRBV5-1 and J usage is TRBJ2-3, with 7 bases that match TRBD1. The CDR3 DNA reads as TGCGCCAGCAGCCTGCAACCACAGGGGCCCACAGATACGCAGTATTTT. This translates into CASSLQPQGPTDTQYF. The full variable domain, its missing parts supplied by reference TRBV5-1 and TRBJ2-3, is KAGVTQTPRYLIKTRGQQVTLSCSPISGHRSVSWYQQTPGQGLQFLFEYFSETQRNKGNFPGRFSGRQFSNSRSEMNVSTLELGDSALYLCASSLQPQGPTDTQYFGPGTRLTVL.